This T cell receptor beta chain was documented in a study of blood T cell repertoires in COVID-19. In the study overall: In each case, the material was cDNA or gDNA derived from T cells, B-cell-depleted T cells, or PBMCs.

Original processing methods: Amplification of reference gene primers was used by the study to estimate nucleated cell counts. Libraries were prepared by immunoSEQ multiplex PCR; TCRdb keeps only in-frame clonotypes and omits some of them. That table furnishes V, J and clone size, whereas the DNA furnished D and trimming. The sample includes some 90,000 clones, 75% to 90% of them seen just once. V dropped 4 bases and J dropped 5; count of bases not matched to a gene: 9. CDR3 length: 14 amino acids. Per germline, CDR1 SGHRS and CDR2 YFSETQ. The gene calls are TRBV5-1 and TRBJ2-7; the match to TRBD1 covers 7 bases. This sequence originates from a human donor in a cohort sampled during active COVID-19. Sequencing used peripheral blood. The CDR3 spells CASSPLEQGHEQYF. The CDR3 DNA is TGCGCCAGCAGCCCGTTGGAACAGGGGCACGAGCAGTACTTC.